This T cell receptor (beta chain) stems from a study of T cells in tuberculosis. The V end lost 8 bases, the J end lost 7 bases, and 18 bases lay between the germline ends. The CDR3 runs to 14 residues. Germline CDR1 is MNHNS and CDR2 is SASEGT. A note on this clone: Its cognate antigen is unknown.

Findings and caveats of the study: Using the GMM-specific repertoire gave nearly 90% accuracy versus approximately 70% with motifs.

The method was immunoSEQ multiplex PCR; TCRdb's version includes in-frame clones alone and lacks a portion of them. This table holds under 50,000 clones, roughly 96% found once. The V call is TRBV6-1, the J call TRBJ2-1, with a tentative D call TRBD2 (6 bases). This TCR was sampled from a donor aged 10 to 29 with latent tuberculosis or without tuberculosis infection. The sequenced sample consisted of PBMCs. CDR3 loop: CASHRETRYNEQFF. The CDR3 DNA reads as TGTGCCAGCCACCGGGAGACTCGATATAATGAGCAGTTCTTC.